This T cell receptor beta chain was retrieved from a study of human T cells and chemical hapten exposure. Across the whole study: Patch tests put 0.01% DPC on the upper back, and the results were checked at 6 days.

This clonotype was recorded many times. The ends were cut back, 4 bases at V and 8 bases at J, with 3 bases in the middle. Germline lookup yields CDR1 MDHEN and CDR2 SYDVKM. CDR3 length: 10 amino acids. TCRdb re-derived calls from the RACE reads in MiXCR, one entry per CDR3 protein. The data hold tens of thousands of distinct CDR3 sequences, with over 9.5% observed a single time. Stated time point: patch test 3, about 24 weeks after DPC sensitization. Treatment denoted: therapeutic diphenylcyclopropenone sensitization with weekly scalp DPC. From whole blood left unfractionated, total RNA was extracted. Prior to each patch test being applied, blood was drawn.

The sequences come from whole blood, collected in connection with sensitization to the hapten diphenylcyclopropenone (DPC). This sequence joins TRBV28 and TRBJ1-3; D gene uncertain. The receptor's source is a woman between 35 and 50 years old with alopecia areata. Some clones in this sample may be carry-over from other donors' samples. CDR3 nucleotide sequence: TGTGCCAGCAGTTGGGACACCATATATTTT. It encodes CASSWDTIYF.